The present TCR beta chain was sequenced within a study of T-cell memory formation after mild COVID-19 (dated by TCRdb to the early 2020s). Study-wide context: TCR sequence clusters from the two donors were largely donor specific. Longitudinal TCRalpha and TCRbeta repertoire sequencing tracked T-cell clones expanding and contracting after mild COVID-19 in two donors. Two young, previously healthy adult volunteers made up the cohort, one male and one female. Study-wide findings and limitations: From day 15 to 85, contracting clones showed balanced CD4/CD8 phenotypes, whereas a second wave of clones that expanded from day 15 to 37 leaned towards CD4+. The detection of some responding clones in pre-infection memory suggests that pre-existing cross-reactive memory T cells joined the SARS-CoV-2 response. Contracting CD4+ clones were found mainly in CM and EM memory subsets, while CD8+ clones were enriched in EMRA. Only a couple of mild cases were covered by the study, and larger cohorts that include severe cases with pre-infection samples were considered necessary. Whether the second-wave clones peaking on day 37 were SARS-CoV-2 specific was not confirmed.

The table lists this clonotype with a few counts. Which antigen it targets is not known. No per-base quality is available; no much larger clone lies one base away. Ficoll-Paque density gradient centrifugation was the method used to isolate PBMCs. Sequencing instrument: Illumina NovaSeq 6000. Using 5'RACE with constant-segment primers, TCRalpha and TCRbeta cDNA libraries were constructed, with sample barcodes and unique molecular identifiers added in the process. RNA was extracted from every sample with Trizol reagent. Libraries were amplified in two PCR steps, with a second sample barcode and Illumina TruSeq adapters added in the second step. Sequencing of the libraries was done on an Illumina NovaSeq, producing 2 x 150 bp paired-end reads. As for the original processing: With migec v1.2.7, reads were demultiplexed and then collapsed into UMI-guided consensus sequences. Using mixcr v2.1.11, the UMI consensuses were aligned to TRA and TRB V and J templates and assembled into clonotypes. Expanded or contracted clonotypes were those called significant by both edgeR and NoisET, with noise models trained on biological replicates. edgeR calls used a false discovery rate-adjusted p below 0.01 and a log2 fold-change threshold of 1. As an exploratory analysis of dynamics, PCA with hierarchical clustering was applied to max-normalized trajectories of the 1000 most abundant clonotypes. Separately sequenced CD4+ and CD8+ repertoires were used to assign a CD4 or CD8 phenotype to each responding clone. Using fastp trimming at Q25 and MiXCR clonotype assembly, TCRdb reanalyzed the public sequencing data and kept in-frame beta chains. Rows merge per CDR3 protein into single entries with the most common DNA and genes. Here the V and J calls rest on TCRdb's processing, not on the authors' analysis. The sample table records 200,000 to 300,000 distinct CDR3 sequences; approximately 15% of these occur just once. The ten largest clones represent 20% to 25% of the sample.

CDR1 SGHTA and CDR2 FQGNSA were looked up in the germline V gene. The CDR3 holds 18 amino acids from the cysteine to the phenylalanine. Here the CDR3 DNA is all that survives: 54 bases in frame from base 1. V was cut back by 4 bases and J by 2 bases, leaving a gap of 23 bases between them. In this chain, TRBV7-2 is recombined with TRBJ2-5; no D gene is confidently identified. Sequencing was done on a sample of PBMCs or a T cell subset sorted from them (not recorded which). The origin of this receptor is a man between 18 and 29 years old who had mild COVID-19 (a few samples of this study predate the infection). The sample titles of this study are shuffled in the database, so cell type and time point are left out; the donor was told from shared clones. The CDR3: CASSSRPARFLGQETQYF. The DNA is as follows: TGTGCCAGCAGCTCTCGACCCGCCCGATTTTTGGGTCAAGAGACCCAGTACTTC.